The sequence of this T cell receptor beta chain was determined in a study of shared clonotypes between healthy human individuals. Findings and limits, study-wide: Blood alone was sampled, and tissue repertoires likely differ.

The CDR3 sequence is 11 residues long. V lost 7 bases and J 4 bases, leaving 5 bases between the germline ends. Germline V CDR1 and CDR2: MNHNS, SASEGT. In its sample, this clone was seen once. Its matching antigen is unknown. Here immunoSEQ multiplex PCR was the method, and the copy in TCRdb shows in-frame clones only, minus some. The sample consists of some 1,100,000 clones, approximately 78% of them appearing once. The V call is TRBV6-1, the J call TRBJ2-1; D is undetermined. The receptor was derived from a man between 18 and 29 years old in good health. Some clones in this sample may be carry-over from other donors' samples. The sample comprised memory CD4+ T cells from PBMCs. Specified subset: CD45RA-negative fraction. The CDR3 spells CASTEYNEQFF. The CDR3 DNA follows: TGTGCCAGCACCGAATACAATGAGCAGTTCTTC.